Each of the 28 T cell receptor beta chains below was sequenced from the same sample in a study of blood T cell repertoires in COVID-19. Here immunoSEQ multiplex PCR was the method, and the copy in TCRdb shows in-frame clones only, minus some. The profile shows tens of thousands of clones, 76% of them singletons. Material for sequencing was peripheral blood. The receptors come from a woman in her forties or fifties with active or convalescent COVID-19.

V usage is TRBV7-2 and J usage is TRBJ1-4; unclear D gene. The CDR3 contains 14 residues. CDR1 is SGHTA, CDR2 FQGNSA, per germline. Between the trimmed V and J ends, which lost 5 bases and 3 bases, there was a span of 10 bases. The CDR3 coding sequence is TGTGCCAGCAGCCCAGGTGCATCTAATGAAAAACTGTTTTTT. Encoded protein: CASSPGASNEKLFF. Complete variable domain (other parts from reference TRBV7-2 and TRBJ1-4): GAGVSQSPSNKVTEKGKDVELRCDPISGHTALYWYRQSLGQGLEFLIYFQGNSAPDKSGLPSDRFSAERTGGSVSTLTIQRTQQEDSAVYLCASSPGASNEKLFFGSGTQLSVL.

The chain combines TRBV30 with TRBJ1-1; a possible D gene is TRBD1 (5 bases). V dropped 5 bases and J dropped 3 bases, with 13 bases sitting between them. CDR3 length equals 13 residues. The germline V gene has CDR1 GTSNPN and CDR2 SVGIG (reference sequence). The CDR3 sequence is CAWARQRHTEAFF. CDR3 sequence (DNA): TGTGCCTGGGCCAGACAGAGGCACACTGAAGCTTTCTTT.

DNA for the CDR3: TGTGCCAGCAGCCCTAGCGGGAGTATCAACGAGCAGTACTTC. Translation gives CASSPSGSINEQYF. The gene calls are TRBV7-2 and TRBJ2-7, with 10 bases aligning to TRBD2. The CDR3 runs to 14 residues. V trimming: 5 bases; J trimming: 5 bases; junction bases outside the gene matches: 6. CDR1 is SGHTA and CDR2 is FQGNSA in the germline V gene.

This clone has more than one count but fewer than ten. The genes are TRBV6-5 and TRBJ1-2, with a possible D match to TRBD1 (5 bases). The CDR3 runs 14 residues. Germline CDR1 MNHEY, CDR2 SVGAGI. Trimming pared 5 bases from V and 8 bases from J, leaving 18 bases between. The CDR3 nucleotides are TGTGCCAGCAGTCGTCGGAGGGACCCACGGGGCTACACCTTC. Translating gives CASSRRRDPRGYTF.

Of note for this clone: Distinct nucleotide sequences in the sample also encode this CDR3. The rearrangement joins TRBV9 to TRBJ2-5; maybe TRBD1 (6 bases). This CDR3 is 15 amino acids long. Germline CDR1 reads SGDLS; CDR2 reads YYNGEE. V lost 0 bases to trimming and J lost 5 bases, with 14 bases between them. CDR3 in amino acids: CASSVGGQGQETQYF. The CDR3 nucleotides are TGTGCCAGCAGCGTAGGAGGGCAGGGGCAGGAGACCCAGTACTTC.

The chain uses TRBV28 and TRBJ2-2, with 8 bases fitting TRBD2. Per germline, CDR1 MDHEN and CDR2 SYDVKM. J lost 6 bases, V lost 6 bases, and 6 bases had no gene match. The CDR3 totals 14 residues. CDR3 residues: CASSPGGGPGELFF. Written as DNA, the CDR3 is TGTGCCAGCAGCCCCGGGGGGGGCCCCGGGGAGCTGTTTTTT.

This rearrangement joins TRBV5-1 to TRBJ2-3; no definite D call. The germline V gene has CDR1 SGHRS and CDR2 YFSETQ. V lost 0 bases and J 0 bases, leaving 11 bases between the germline ends. This CDR3 region has 16 residues. CDR3 nucleotides: TGCGCCAGCAGCTTGGCCATGGCCAGAAGCACAGATACGCAGTATTTT. Encoded protein: CASSLAMARSTDTQYF.

The rearrangement joins TRBV7-2 to TRBJ2-1, with TRBD1 as a possible D gene (5 bases). Germline assignment: CDR1 SGHTA and CDR2 FQGNSA. This CDR3 has 12 residues. V was cut by 2 bases and J by 8 bases, with 7 bases left in between. The CDR3 is CASSLLGDEQFF. Written as DNA, the CDR3 is TGTGCCAGCAGCTTACTAGGGGATGAGCAGTTCTTC. Variable domain in full (rest from reference TRBV7-2 and TRBJ2-1): GAGVSQSPSNKVTEKGKDVELRCDPISGHTALYWYRQSLGQGLEFLIYFQGNSAPDKSGLPSDRFSAERTGGSVSTLTIQRTQQEDSAVYLCASSLLGDEQFFGPGTRLTVL.

The chain couples TRBV5-1 to TRBJ2-5; 9 positions agree with TRBD2. V was pared by 4 bases and J by 5 bases, with 9 bases of the junction left unmatched. The CDR3 is made up of 15 amino acids. CDR1 and CDR2 (germline): SGHRS, YFSETQ. The CDR3, as DNA: TGCGCCAGCAGCCCCGGGACTAGCATCTGGGAGACCCAGTACTTC. Translating it yields CASSPGTSIWETQYF.

The chain joins TRBV4-3 to TRBJ1-5; D remains unclear. Trimming removed 1 base from V and 3 bases from J, with 7 bases in between. This CDR3 has 14 residues. Germline CDR1 is LGHNA and CDR2 is YSLEER. The CDR3 protein is CASSQVVNNQPQHF. The CDR3 DNA is TGCGCCAGCAGCCAAGTCGTTAACAATCAGCCCCAGCATTTT.

The genes are TRBV20-1 and TRBJ2-7; D is ambiguous. V gave up 3 bases and J gave up 5 bases, with 20 bases separating them. Germline V gene sequence: CDR1 DFQATT, CDR2 SNEGSKA (reference sequence). The CDR3 has 15 amino acids. The CDR3 here is CSASKSRVFNHEQYF. CDR3 in DNA: TGCAGTGCTAGTAAAAGTCGGGTTTTTAACCACGAGCAGTACTTC.

This chain joins TRBV10-3 and TRBJ2-6; D not resolved. CDR3 size: 15 residues. Germline lookup yields CDR1 ENHRY and CDR2 SYGVKD. The V end lost 4 bases, the J end lost 0 bases, and 7 bases lay between the germline ends. The CDR3 is CAISGPGSGANVLTF. The CDR3 bases are TGTGCCATCAGTGGGCCGGGCTCTGGGGCCAACGTCCTGACTTTC.

The CDR3 nucleotides read TGCGCCAGCAGCCCTAAGACGACAGGGGATGAAAAACTGTTTTTT. Amino acid sequence: CASSPKTTGDEKLFF. The chain is built from TRBV5-1 and TRBJ1-4; 8 bases are a match to TRBD1. The CDR3 spans 15 residues. Germline V lookup: CDR1 SGHRS, CDR2 YFSETQ. The junction had 8 bases not matched to a gene; V was cut back by 4 bases and J by 6 bases.

The V call is TRBV29-1, the J call TRBJ1-5, with a possible D match to TRBD1 (5 bases). Germline V lookup: CDR1 SQVTM, CDR2 ANQGSEA. With 2 bases removed from V and 1 base from J, the gap between germline ends came to 12 bases. There are 15 residues in the CDR3. CDR3: CSVERAGWSNQPQHF. The CDR3 coding sequence is TGCAGCGTTGAAAGGGCAGGGTGGAGCAATCAGCCCCAGCATTTT.

The table lists this clone with a few counts. The genes are TRBV20-1 and TRBJ1-4; 8 bases match TRBD1. CDR1 and CDR2 from the germline V gene are DFQATT and SNEGSKA (reference sequence). This CDR3 contains 14 residues. The trim removed 3 bases at V and 8 bases at J, leaving 8 bases unmatched. CDR3 loop: CSASKGQAGEKLFF. DNA of the CDR3: TGCAGTGCTAGTAAGGGACAGGCGGGCGAAAAACTGTTTTTT.

The chain couples TRBV30 to TRBJ1-4; D not resolved. V was cut by 3 bases and J by 8 bases, with 10 bases left in between. Germline assignment: CDR1 GTSNPN and CDR2 SVGIG (reference sequence). CDR3 length: 12 residues. CDR3: CAWSSGREKLFF. DNA for the CDR3: TGTGCCTGGAGCAGCGGACGGGAAAAACTGTTTTTT.

V usage is TRBV9 and J usage is TRBJ2-5; D perhaps matches TRBD2 (6 bases). CDR1 is SGDLS and CDR2 is YYNGEE in the germline V gene. V lost 4 bases to trimming and J lost 2 bases, with 12 bases between them. The CDR3 consists of 14 residues. In DNA, the CDR3 is TGTGCCAGCAGCTCTGGGACTTCTCAAGAGACCCAGTACTTC. Translation: CASSSGTSQETQYF.

The V and J genes are TRBV30 and TRBJ1-4; 7 bases align to TRBD1. From germline, CDR1 is GTSNPN and CDR2 SVGIG (reference sequence). V lost 2 bases to trimming and J lost 5 bases; unmatched junction nucleotides: 8. This CDR3 is 15 amino acids long. CDR3 sequence: CAWSIGEQGNEKLFF. CDR3 DNA: TGTGCCTGGAGTATTGGGGAACAGGGGAATGAAAAACTGTTTTTT.

This clone was observed a handful of times. The chain recombines TRBV5-4 with TRBJ2-1; 7 bases map to TRBD2. Losses at the gene ends were 4 bases for V and 8 bases for J; bases not matched to a gene: 12. The V gene's germline CDR1 is SGHNT and CDR2 YYREEE (reference sequence). The CDR3 is made up of 15 amino acids. The CDR3 reads CASSQAGGSTDEQFF. For the CDR3, the DNA is TGTGCCAGCAGCCAAGCAGGCGGGAGTACGGATGAGCAGTTCTTC.

The rearrangement uses TRBV5-1 and TRBJ1-1, with D unclear. Germline V gene lookup returns CDR1 SGHRS and CDR2 YFSETQ. V lost 3 bases and J 3 bases, leaving 9 bases between the germline ends. The CDR3 covers 13 residues. The CDR3 DNA follows: TGCGCCAGCAGCTGGCCGGGAGACACTGAAGCTTTCTTT. Translation: CASSWPGDTEAFF.

V is TRBV4-1 and J is TRBJ2-7; D possibly corresponds to TRBD2 (5 bases). Germline-derived CDR1 and CDR2 are MGHRA and YSYEKL. With 1 base removed from V and 0 bases from J, the gap between germline ends came to 25 bases. The length of the CDR3 is 20 residues. The CDR3: CASSQGSLSGSGIRSYEQYF. The CDR3 DNA sequence: TGCGCCAGCAGCCAAGGTAGCTTGAGTGGCTCGGGGATTCGCTCCTACGAGCAGTACTTC.

V gene TRBV2 combines with J gene TRBJ1-2; D not resolved. This CDR3 comprises 16 residues. Germline V gene lookup returns CDR1 SNHLY and CDR2 FYNNEI. V lost 8 bases and J lost 7, with 26 bases in between. CDR3 DNA: TGTGCCAGCGGGAGCAAAAACCGGGCCCCTTCGGGTGGCTACACCTTC. Translating gives CASGSKNRAPSGGYTF.

The V call is TRBV7-3, the J call TRBJ1-2; D not certain. The length of the CDR3 is 13 residues. Per germline, CDR1 SGHTA and CDR2 FQGTGA. V was shortened by 3 bases and J by 2 bases, with 7 bases between the two germline ends. The DNA for the CDR3 is TGTGCCAGCAGCTTTGACACCAACTATGGCTACACCTTC. Its protein is CASSFDTNYGYTF.

V and J are TRBV5-1 and TRBJ2-3; D might be TRBD2 (5 bases). This CDR3 spans 14 amino acids. Germline V gene lookup returns CDR1 SGHRS and CDR2 YFSETQ. V was pared by 4 bases and J by 5 bases, with 14 bases between. The CDR3: CASSRGEWGDTQYF. In DNA form, the CDR3 reads TGCGCCAGCAGCCGTGGGGAGTGGGGAGATACGCAGTATTTT.

This clone showed up just a few times. The rearrangement uses TRBV4-1 and TRBJ2-7; 8 nucleotides align to TRBD2. Unmatched junction bases numbered 13, after V lost 0 bases and J lost 6 bases. CDR3 size: 17 residues. Germline values: CDR1 MGHRA, CDR2 YSYEKL. CDR3 bases: TGCGCCAGCAGCCAAGAGCCCATCCCGGGACTAGTAGGCGAGCAGTACTTC. Translation: CASSQEPIPGLVGEQYF.

The J gene is TRBJ1-5, the V gene TRBV5-5; unclear D gene. The CDR3 extends over 15 amino acids. V was shortened by 1 base and J by 3 bases, with 11 bases between the two germline ends. Per the germline V gene, CDR1 is SGHKS and CDR2 is YYEKEE (reference sequence). CDR3 DNA sequence: TGTGCCAGCAGCTTGCTTTACGGTCCCAATCAGCCCCAGCATTTT. It translates to CASSLLYGPNQPQHF. Full variable domain (rest looked up from reference TRBV5-5 and TRBJ1-5): DAGVTQSPTHLIKTRGQQVTLRCSPISGHKSVSWYQQVLGQGPQFIFQYYEKEERGRGNFPDRFSARQFPNYSSELNVNALLLGDSALYLCASSLLYGPNQPQHFGDGTRLSIL.

This clone was recorded a few times. V usage is TRBV7-9 and J usage is TRBJ1-4, with TRBD1 identical over 12 bases. Looked up from germline, CDR1 is SEHNR and CDR2 is FQNEAQ (reference sequence). This CDR3 region has 18 residues. V was clipped by 4 bases and J by 0 bases; unmatched bases: 6. This CDR3 reads CASSSGTGGYATNEKLFF. The CDR3 DNA is TGTGCCAGCAGCTCCGGGACAGGGGGCTACGCAACTAATGAAAAACTGTTTTTT. The full variable domain, its missing parts supplied by reference TRBV7-9 and TRBJ1-4, is DTGVSQNPRHKITKRGQNVTFRCDPISEHNRLYWYRQTLGQGPEFLTYFQNEAQLEKSRLLSDRFSAERPKGSFSTLEIQRTEQGDSAMYLCASSSGTGGYATNEKLFFGSGTQLSVL.

The chain recombines TRBV9 with TRBJ2-2; 12 bases map to TRBD2. Germline V gene lookup returns CDR1 SGDLS and CDR2 YYNGEE. V was clipped by 0 bases and J by 5 bases; unmatched bases: 2. CDR3 length: 16 residues. The CDR3 reads CASSVGTSGKTGELFF. For the CDR3, the DNA is TGTGCCAGCAGCGTAGGGACTAGCGGGAAGACCGGGGAGCTGTTTTTT.